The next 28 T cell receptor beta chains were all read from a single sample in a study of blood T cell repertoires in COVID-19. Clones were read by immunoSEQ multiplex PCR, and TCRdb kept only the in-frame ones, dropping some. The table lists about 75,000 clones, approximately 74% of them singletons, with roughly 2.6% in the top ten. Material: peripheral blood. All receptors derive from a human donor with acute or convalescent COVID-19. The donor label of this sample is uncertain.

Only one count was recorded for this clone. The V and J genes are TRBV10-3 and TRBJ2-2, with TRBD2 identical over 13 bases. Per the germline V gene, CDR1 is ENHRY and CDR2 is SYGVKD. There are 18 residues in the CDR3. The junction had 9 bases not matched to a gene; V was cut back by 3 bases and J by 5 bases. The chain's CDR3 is CAISEGRTSGSGTGELFF. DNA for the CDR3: TGTGCCATCAGTGAAGGTCGGACTAGCGGGAGTGGTACCGGGGAGCTGTTTTTT.

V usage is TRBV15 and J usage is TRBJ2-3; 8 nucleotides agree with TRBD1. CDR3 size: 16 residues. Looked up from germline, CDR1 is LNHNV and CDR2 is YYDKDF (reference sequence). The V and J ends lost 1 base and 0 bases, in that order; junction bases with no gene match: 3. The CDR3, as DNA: TGTGCCACCAGCAGAGGGACAGGGTCTAGCACAGATACGCAGTATTTT. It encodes CATSRGTGSSTDTQYF.

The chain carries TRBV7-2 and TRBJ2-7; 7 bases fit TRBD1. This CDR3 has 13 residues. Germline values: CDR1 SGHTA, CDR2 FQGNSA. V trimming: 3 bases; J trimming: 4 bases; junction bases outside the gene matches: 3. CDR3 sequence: CASSLDRNYEQYV. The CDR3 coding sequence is TGTGCCAGCAGCTTGGACAGGAATTACGAGCAGTACGTC.

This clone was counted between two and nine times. In DNA form, the CDR3 reads TGTGCCAGCAGTTACTCGAGGCCGGAAAATTCACCCCTCCACTTT. Translated, it gives CASSYSRPENSPLHF. The gene calls are TRBV6-6 and TRBJ1-6; D gene uncertain. V was trimmed by 0 bases and J by 7 bases, leaving 10 bases between them. The CDR3 has 15 amino acids. Germline-derived CDR1 and CDR2 are MNHNY and SVGAGI (reference sequence).

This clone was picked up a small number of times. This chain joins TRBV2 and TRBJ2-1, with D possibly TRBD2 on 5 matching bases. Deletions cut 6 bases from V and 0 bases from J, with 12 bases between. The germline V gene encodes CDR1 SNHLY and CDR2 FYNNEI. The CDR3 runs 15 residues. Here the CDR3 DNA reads TGTGCCAGCAGCGTAACTAGAAGCTCCTACAATGAGCAGTTCTTC. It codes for CASSVTRSSYNEQFF. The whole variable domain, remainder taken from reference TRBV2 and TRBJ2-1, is EPEVTQTPSHQVTQMGQEVILRCVPISNHLYFYWYRQILGQKVEFLVSFYNNEISEKSEIFDDQFSVERPDGSNFTLKIRSTKLEDSAMYFCASSVTRSSYNEQFFGPGTRLTVL.

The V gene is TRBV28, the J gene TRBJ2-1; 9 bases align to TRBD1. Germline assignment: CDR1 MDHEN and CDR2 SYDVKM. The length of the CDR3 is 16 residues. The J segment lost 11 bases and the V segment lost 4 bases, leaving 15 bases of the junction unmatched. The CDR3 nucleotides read TGTGCCAGCAGTTCGCTCGGACAGGGGACCAGCAGCAAGCAGTTCTTC. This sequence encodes CASSSLGQGTSSKQFF.

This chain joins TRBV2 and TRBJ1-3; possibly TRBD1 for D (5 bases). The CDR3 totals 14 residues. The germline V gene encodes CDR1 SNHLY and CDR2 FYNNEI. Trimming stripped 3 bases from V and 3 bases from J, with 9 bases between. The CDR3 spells CASSDQGVGNTIYF. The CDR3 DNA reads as TGTGCCAGCAGTGACCAAGGGGTTGGAAACACCATATATTTT.

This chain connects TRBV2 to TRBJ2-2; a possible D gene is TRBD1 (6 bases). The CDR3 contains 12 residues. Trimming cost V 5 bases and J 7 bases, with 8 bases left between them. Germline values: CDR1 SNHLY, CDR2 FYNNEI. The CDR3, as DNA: TGTGCCAGCAGTCAGGGGATCGGGGAGCTGTTTTTT. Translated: CASSQGIGELFF.

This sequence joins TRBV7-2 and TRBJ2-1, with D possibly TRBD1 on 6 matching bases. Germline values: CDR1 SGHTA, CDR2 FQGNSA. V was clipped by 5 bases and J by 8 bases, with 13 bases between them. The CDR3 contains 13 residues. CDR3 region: CASSTGTPHEQFF. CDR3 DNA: TGTGCCAGCAGCACAGGGACCCCGCATGAGCAGTTCTTC.

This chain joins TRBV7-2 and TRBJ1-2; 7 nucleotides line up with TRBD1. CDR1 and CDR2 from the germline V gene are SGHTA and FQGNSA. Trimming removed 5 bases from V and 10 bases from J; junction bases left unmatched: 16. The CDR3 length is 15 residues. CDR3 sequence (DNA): TGTGCCAGCAGCCCAGGCCCGACGGCAACAGGGGTCTACACCTTC. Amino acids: CASSPGPTATGVYTF.

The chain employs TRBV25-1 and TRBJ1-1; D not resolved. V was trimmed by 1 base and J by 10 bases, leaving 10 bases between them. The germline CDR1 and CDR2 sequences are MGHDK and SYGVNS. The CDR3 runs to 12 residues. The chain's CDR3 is CASSESGGPAFF. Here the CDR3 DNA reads TGTGCCAGCAGTGAATCCGGAGGACCAGCTTTCTTT.

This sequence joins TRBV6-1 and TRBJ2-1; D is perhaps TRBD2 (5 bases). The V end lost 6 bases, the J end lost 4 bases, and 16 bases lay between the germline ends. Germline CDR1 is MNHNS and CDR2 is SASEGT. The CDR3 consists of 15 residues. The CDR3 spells CASSLGKPQYNEQFF. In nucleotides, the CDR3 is TGTGCCAGCAGCCTCGGGAAGCCACAATACAATGAGCAGTTCTTC.

The CDR3 region is CASSQDSARTGGFYNSPLHF. The DNA of the CDR3 is TGTGCCAGCAGCCAAGACTCCGCCCGGACAGGGGGATTCTATAATTCACCCCTCCACTTT. The V and J genes are TRBV3-1 (or the pseudogene TRBV3-2) and TRBJ1-6; 10 nucleotides match TRBD1. Germline V gene lookup returns CDR1 LGHDT and CDR2 YNNKEL (reference sequence). The J segment lost 3 bases and the V segment lost 0 bases, leaving 11 bases of the junction unmatched. This CDR3 region has 20 residues.

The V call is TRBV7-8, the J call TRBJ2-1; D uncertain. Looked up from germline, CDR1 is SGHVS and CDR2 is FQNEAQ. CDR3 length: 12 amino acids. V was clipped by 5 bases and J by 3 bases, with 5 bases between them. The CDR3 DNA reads TGTGCCAGCAGCCCAGACTACAATGAGCAGTTCTTC. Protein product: CASSPDYNEQFF.

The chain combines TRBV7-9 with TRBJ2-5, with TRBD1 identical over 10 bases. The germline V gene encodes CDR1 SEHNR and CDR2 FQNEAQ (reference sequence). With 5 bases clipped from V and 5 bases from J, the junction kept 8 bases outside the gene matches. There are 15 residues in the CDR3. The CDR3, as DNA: TGTGCCAGCAGCACCGACAGGGGGCGCCGGGAGACCCAGTACTTC. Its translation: CASSTDRGRRETQYF.

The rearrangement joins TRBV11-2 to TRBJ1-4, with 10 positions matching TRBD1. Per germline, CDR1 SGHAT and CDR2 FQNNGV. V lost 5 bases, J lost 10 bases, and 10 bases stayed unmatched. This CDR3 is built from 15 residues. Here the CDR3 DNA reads TGTGCCAGCAGCCTTACTGGGACAGGGGACGGAAAACTGTTTTTT. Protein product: CASSLTGTGDGKLFF.

The CDR3, as DNA: TGCGCCAGCAGCTTGGGGGCAGGGGGTTCCTATAATTCACCCCTCCACTTT. Protein product: CASSLGAGGSYNSPLHF. The chain uses TRBV5-1 and TRBJ1-6; TRBD1 matches at 7 bases. This CDR3 is 17 amino acids long. In germline, CDR1 is SGHRS, CDR2 YFSETQ. V lost 0 bases to trimming and J lost 1 base; unmatched junction nucleotides: 4. Looking up the rest from reference TRBV5-1 and TRBJ1-6 gives the full variable domain: KAGVTQTPRYLIKTRGQQVTLSCSPISGHRSVSWYQQTPGQGLQFLFEYFSETQRNKGNFPGRFSGRQFSNSRSEMNVSTLELGDSALYLCASSLGAGGSYNSPLHFGNGTRLTVT.

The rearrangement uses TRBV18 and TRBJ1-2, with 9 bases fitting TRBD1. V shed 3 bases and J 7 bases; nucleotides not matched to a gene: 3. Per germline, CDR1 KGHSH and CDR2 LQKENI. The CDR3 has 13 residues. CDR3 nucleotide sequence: TGTGCCAGCTCACCGGACAGGGGAAGTGGCTACACCTTC. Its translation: CASSPDRGSGYTF. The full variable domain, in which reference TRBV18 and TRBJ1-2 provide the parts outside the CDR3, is NAGVMQNPRHLVRRRGQEARLRCSPMKGHSHVYWYRQLPEEGLKFMVYLQKENIIDESGMPKERFSAEFPKEGPSILRIQQVVRGDSAAYFCASSPDRGSGYTFGSGTRLTVV.

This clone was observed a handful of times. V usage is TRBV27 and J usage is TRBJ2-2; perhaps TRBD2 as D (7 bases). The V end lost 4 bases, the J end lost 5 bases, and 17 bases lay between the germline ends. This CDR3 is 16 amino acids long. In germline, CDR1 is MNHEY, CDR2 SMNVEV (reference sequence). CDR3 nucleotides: TGTGCCAGCAGTTCCCAAGGGGGGGCTCGTACCGGGGAGCTGTTTTTT. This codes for CASSSQGGARTGELFF.

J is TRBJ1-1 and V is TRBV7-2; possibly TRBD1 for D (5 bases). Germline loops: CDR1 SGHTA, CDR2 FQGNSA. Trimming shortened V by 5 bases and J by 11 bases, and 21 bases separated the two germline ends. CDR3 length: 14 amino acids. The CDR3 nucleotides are TGTGCCAGCAGCGACCGACGAGCGGGGGACGGGGCTTTCTTT. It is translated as CASSDRRAGDGAFF.

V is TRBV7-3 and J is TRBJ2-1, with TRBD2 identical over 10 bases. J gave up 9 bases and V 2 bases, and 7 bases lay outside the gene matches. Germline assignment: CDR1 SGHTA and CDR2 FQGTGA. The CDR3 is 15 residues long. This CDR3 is CASSLQAGGPGEQFF. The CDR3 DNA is TGTGCCAGCAGCTTACAAGCGGGAGGGCCGGGTGAGCAGTTCTTC.

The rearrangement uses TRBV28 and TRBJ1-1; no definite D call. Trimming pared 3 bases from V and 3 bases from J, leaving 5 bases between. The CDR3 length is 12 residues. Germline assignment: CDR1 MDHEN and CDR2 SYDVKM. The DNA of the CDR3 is TGTGCCAGCAGTTTGGAGCACACTGAAGCTTTCTTT. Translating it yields CASSLEHTEAFF.

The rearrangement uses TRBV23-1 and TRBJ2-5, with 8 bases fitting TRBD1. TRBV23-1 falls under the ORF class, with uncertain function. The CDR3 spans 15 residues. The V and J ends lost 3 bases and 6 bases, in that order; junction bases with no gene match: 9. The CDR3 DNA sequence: TGCGCCAGCAGTCATCCTGGACAGGGTCTAAAGACCCAGTACTTC. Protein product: CASSHPGQGLKTQYF.

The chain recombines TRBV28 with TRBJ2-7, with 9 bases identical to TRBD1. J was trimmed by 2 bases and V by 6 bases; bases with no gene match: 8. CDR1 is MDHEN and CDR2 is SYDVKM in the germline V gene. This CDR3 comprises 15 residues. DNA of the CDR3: TGTGCCAGCAGCCCAGGACAGGGGTCCACCTACGAGCAGTACGTC. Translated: CASSPGQGSTYEQYV.

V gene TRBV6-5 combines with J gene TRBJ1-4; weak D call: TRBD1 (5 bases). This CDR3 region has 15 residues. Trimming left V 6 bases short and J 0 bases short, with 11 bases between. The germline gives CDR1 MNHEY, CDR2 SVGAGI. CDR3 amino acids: CASRWGRATNEKLFF. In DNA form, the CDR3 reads TGTGCCAGCAGATGGGGGAGGGCAACTAATGAAAAACTGTTTTTT.

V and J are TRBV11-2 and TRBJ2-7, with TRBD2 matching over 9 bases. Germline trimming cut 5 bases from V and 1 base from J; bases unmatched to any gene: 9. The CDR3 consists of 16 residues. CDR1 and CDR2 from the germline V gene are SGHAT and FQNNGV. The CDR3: CASSLVQSGRSYEQYF. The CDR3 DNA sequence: TGTGCCAGCAGCCTCGTGCAAAGCGGGAGGTCCTACGAGCAGTACTTC.

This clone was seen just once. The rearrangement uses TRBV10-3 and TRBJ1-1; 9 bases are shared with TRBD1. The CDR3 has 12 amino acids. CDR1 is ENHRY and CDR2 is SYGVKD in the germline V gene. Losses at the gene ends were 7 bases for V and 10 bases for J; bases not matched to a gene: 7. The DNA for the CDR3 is TGTGCCATCAAGGACAGGGGCGGTGCAGCTTTCTTT. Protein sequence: CAIKDRGGAAFF.

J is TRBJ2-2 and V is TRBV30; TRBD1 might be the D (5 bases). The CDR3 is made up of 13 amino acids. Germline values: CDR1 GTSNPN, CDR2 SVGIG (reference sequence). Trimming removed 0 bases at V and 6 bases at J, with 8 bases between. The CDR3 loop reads CAWSVVGPGELFF. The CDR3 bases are TGTGCCTGGAGTGTGGTGGGGCCCGGGGAGCTGTTTTTT.